This passage covers 25 T cell receptor beta chains from one sample sequenced in a study of cytomegalovirus exposure and HLA in healthy donors. Use of 60 Vbeta and 13 Jbeta primers characterized the PCR. Clones were read by immunoSEQ multiplex PCR, and TCRdb kept only the in-frame ones, dropping some. Of about 130,000 clones in the sample, less than 85% were seen once. The sequenced sample consisted of PBMCs. All receptors derive from a man younger than 40 in good health and CMV-seropositive.

The chain recombines TRBV21-1 with TRBJ2-5; no DNA check was done on the table's D call, TRBD1. TRBV21-1 is given as a pseudogene. This CDR3 is 16 amino acids long. CDR3 loop: CASSGTGGLSVETQYF. The CDR3 DNA is TGTGCCAGCTCGGGAACAGGGGGCCTATCTGTAGAGACCCAGTACTTC.

This sequence joins TRBV2 and TRBJ2-3; TRBD2 aligns across 7 bases. The V gene's germline CDR1 is SNHLY and CDR2 FYNNEI. The V segment lost 3 bases and the J segment 0 bases; nucleotides outside the gene matches: 9. The CDR3 has 17 amino acids. As DNA, the CDR3 is TGTGCCAGCAGTGATCAGACTAGCATAACTAGCACAGATACGCAGTATTTT. Amino acid sequence: CASSDQTSITSTDTQYF.

V and J are TRBV28 and TRBJ2-1; TRBD2 matches at 9 bases. J lost 0 bases, V lost 5 bases, and 8 bases had no gene match. The V gene's germline CDR1 is MDHEN and CDR2 SYDVKM. This CDR3 is 17 amino acids long. The CDR3 nucleotides read TGTGCCAGCAGTGCCCCCAGACTAGCGGCCTCCTACAATGAGCAGTTCTTC. Protein: CASSAPRLAASYNEQFF.

This clone is a singleton in its sample. This chain joins TRBV5-6 and TRBJ2-7, with D tentatively TRBD2 (6 bases). Germline V gives CDR1 SGHDT, CDR2 YYEEEE. The CDR3 is 14 residues long. V was trimmed by 2 bases and J by 7 bases, leaving 16 bases between them. CDR3 sequence reads: CASSLTAAGREQYF. In nucleotides, the CDR3 is TGTGCCAGCAGCTTAACAGCCGCCGGGAGAGAGCAGTACTTC.

This chain joins TRBV15 and TRBJ1-5, with 9 bases fitting TRBD1. Germline lookup yields CDR1 LNHNV and CDR2 YYDKDF (reference sequence). Germline trimming cut 0 bases from V and 7 bases from J; bases unmatched to any gene: 4. The length of the CDR3 is 15 residues. The CDR3 sequence is CATSRERTGAQPQHF. DNA for the CDR3: TGTGCCACCAGCAGAGAAAGGACAGGGGCCCAGCCCCAGCATTTT.

This clone was picked up a small number of times. The CDR3 reads CASSNLAGDSQETQYF. CDR3 DNA: TGCGCCAGCAGCAACCTAGCGGGGGATTCCCAAGAGACCCAGTACTTC. The rearrangement uses TRBV4-1 and TRBJ2-5; 10 nucleotides match TRBD2. The CDR3 spans 16 residues. Germline V lookup: CDR1 MGHRA, CDR2 YSYEKL. V trimming: 5 bases; J trimming: 1 base; junction bases outside the gene matches: 7.

The chain recombines TRBV6-5 with TRBJ1-1, with TRBD1 identical over 7 bases. CDR1 and CDR2 (germline): MNHEY, SVGAGI. This CDR3 is built from 13 residues. V shed 6 bases, J shed 12 bases, and the junction held 13 bases outside the gene matches. The CDR3 nucleotides read TGTGCCAGCAGCAGCTACAGCCACAGGGGTCCTTTCTTT. Translated: CASSSYSHRGPFF.

This rearrangement joins TRBV2 to TRBJ2-2; D unclear. V shed 5 bases and J shed 4 bases, with 11 bases lying between them. There are 14 residues in the CDR3. In germline, CDR1 is SNHLY, CDR2 FYNNEI. CDR3 in DNA: TGTGCCAGCAGTAATTTTAAGAGCACCGGGGAGCTGTTTTTT. Protein product: CASSNFKSTGELFF.

On this clone itself: A read error may produce the germline difference seen at one junction end. The rearrangement uses TRBV5-1 and TRBJ2-5; 10 nucleotides line up with TRBD1. This CDR3 has 13 residues. Germline V gives CDR1 SGHRS, CDR2 YFSETQ. The DNA for the CDR3 is TGCGCCAGCAGTTTGGACAGGGGGAAGACCCAGTACTTC. It is translated as CASSLDRGKTQYF.

This clone was observed a few times. The genes are TRBV30 and TRBJ1-5; TRBD1 agrees at 8 bases. The V gene end was trimmed by 2 bases and the J gene end by 4 bases; junction bases not matched to a gene: 4. The CDR3 is 14 amino acids. Per germline, CDR1 GTSNPN and CDR2 SVGIG (reference sequence). CDR3 protein: CAWSLGTGNQPQHF. The CDR3 DNA reads as TGTGCCTGGAGTCTAGGGACAGGAAATCAGCCCCAGCATTTT.

The rearrangement joins TRBV28 to TRBJ1-2; possibly TRBD1 for D (5 bases). The CDR3 extends over 12 amino acids. Between the trimmed V and J ends, which lost 3 bases and 8 bases, there was a span of 10 bases. CDR1 is MDHEN, CDR2 SYDVKM, per germline. The CDR3 is CASSLSGLGYTF. In DNA, the CDR3 is TGTGCCAGCAGTTTGTCAGGGTTGGGCTACACCTTC.

The chain couples TRBV19 to TRBJ1-4, with a possible D match to TRBD1 (5 bases). Germline assignment: CDR1 LNHDA and CDR2 SQIVND (reference sequence). The CDR3 consists of 17 residues. The V end lost 4 bases, the J end lost 0 bases, and 15 bases lay between the germline ends. CDR3 amino acids: CASSKGRTQATNEKLFF. The CDR3 bases are TGTGCCAGTAGTAAAGGGAGGACACAAGCAACTAATGAAAAACTGTTTTTT.

The chain employs TRBV15 and TRBJ2-1; the D gene is possibly TRBD2 (5 bases). V lost 0 bases and J lost 7, with 7 bases in between. This CDR3 region has 13 residues. The germline CDR1 and CDR2 sequences are LNHNV and YYDKDF (reference sequence). The CDR3 sequence: CATSRDQRNEQFF. CDR3 nucleotide sequence: TGTGCCACCAGCAGAGATCAGCGGAATGAGCAGTTCTTC.

The chain is built from TRBV5-1 and TRBJ2-7; 10 bases match TRBD1. The length of the CDR3 is 15 residues. From germline, CDR1 is SGHRS and CDR2 YFSETQ. Trimming removed 0 bases from V and 5 bases from J; junction bases left unmatched: 5. As DNA, the CDR3 is TGCGCCAGCAGCTTGGGACAGGGGGCTTGGGACGAGCAGTACTTC. This sequence encodes CASSLGQGAWDEQYF.

The V gene is TRBV9, the J gene TRBJ2-5, with 7 bases matching TRBD2. CDR3 size: 15 residues. CDR1 and CDR2 from the germline V gene are SGDLS and YYNGEE. The J segment lost 7 bases and the V segment lost 0 bases, leaving 9 bases of the junction unmatched. CDR3 nucleotide sequence: TGTGCCAGCAGCGTAGGGCAGGCGGGAGATGGGACCCAGTACTTC. It encodes CASSVGQAGDGTQYF.

CDR3: CATSRAGHDNEKLFF. CDR3 DNA sequence: TGTGCCACCAGCAGAGCAGGGCACGATAATGAAAAACTGTTTTTT. V usage is TRBV15 and J usage is TRBJ1-4; possibly TRBD1 for D (5 bases). The CDR3 is 15 residues long. Trimming shortened V by 1 base and J by 4 bases, and 10 bases separated the two germline ends. Germline CDR1 reads LNHNV; CDR2 reads YYDKDF (reference sequence).

This clone came up once. The chain couples TRBV5-1 to TRBJ2-3; D not certain. The CDR3 is made up of 14 amino acids. The V gene's germline CDR1 is SGHRS and CDR2 YFSETQ. V lost 0 bases to trimming and J lost 0 bases, with 5 bases between them. The CDR3, as DNA: TGCGCCAGCAGCTTGGGAGCTAGCACAGATACGCAGTATTTT. It specifies CASSLGASTDTQYF.

The chain employs TRBV6-1 and TRBJ2-3; 8 nucleotides align to TRBD2. There are 15 residues in the CDR3. The trim removed 4 bases at V and 0 bases at J, leaving 3 bases unmatched. Germline V gives CDR1 MNHNS, CDR2 SASEGT. CDR3 coding DNA: TGTGCCAGCAGTGTCGGGGGGGGTAGCACAGATACGCAGTATTTT. This translates into CASSVGGGSTDTQYF.

This chain joins TRBV2 and TRBJ2-1; tentatively, D is TRBD2 (5 bases). Trimming stripped 3 bases from V and 4 bases from J, with 13 bases between. The germline gives CDR1 SNHLY, CDR2 FYNNEI. The CDR3 runs 15 residues. The CDR3 loop is CASSDPGVPYNEQFF. CDR3 DNA sequence: TGTGCCAGCAGTGATCCCGGGGTTCCATACAATGAGCAGTTCTTC.

This clone was seen a few times. CDR3: CASSLSFYYEQYF. The CDR3 DNA reads TGTGCCAGCAGCTTGAGCTTCTACTACGAGCAGTACTTC. The rearrangement joins TRBV7-2 to TRBJ2-7; no firm D call. This CDR3 has 13 amino acids. V gave up 3 bases and J gave up 3 bases, with 9 bases separating them. The V gene's germline CDR1 is SGHTA and CDR2 FQGNSA.

The chain links TRBV6-1 to TRBJ2-7; 15 nucleotides match TRBD2. Germline V gives CDR1 MNHNS, CDR2 SASEGT. V was pared by 6 bases and J by 5 bases, with 5 bases of the junction left unmatched. CDR3 size: 15 residues. CDR3 in amino acids: CASRRTSGGVDEQYF. CDR3 in DNA: TGTGCCAGCAGACGGACTAGCGGGGGGGTCGACGAGCAGTACTTC.

CDR3 residues: CASSLSSGANVLTF. The DNA of the CDR3 is TGTGCCAGCAGTTTATCGTCAGGGGCCAACGTCCTGACTTTC. This rearrangement joins TRBV27 to TRBJ2-6; no reliable D call. Germline CDR1 is MNHEY and CDR2 is SMNVEV (reference sequence). Trimming removed 0 bases at V and 4 bases at J, with 4 bases between. The CDR3 sequence is 14 residues long.

V usage is TRBV19 and J usage is TRBJ2-7; D is perhaps TRBD1 (5 bases). The CDR3 spans 14 residues. Trimming pared 5 bases from V and 0 bases from J, leaving 11 bases between. CDR1 is LNHDA, CDR2 SQIVND, per germline (reference sequence). The CDR3 DNA reads TGTGCCAGTAGTTCGCAGGGCGTCTCCTACGAGCAGTACTTC. This codes for CASSSQGVSYEQYF.

The chain employs TRBV7-3 and TRBJ2-1; the match to TRBD1 covers 10 bases. The V gene's germline CDR1 is SGHTA and CDR2 FQGTGA. CDR3 length: 15 amino acids. Unmatched junction bases numbered 9, after V lost 6 bases and J lost 7 bases. The CDR3 nucleotides read TGTGCCAGCAGGTCGGACAGGGGGAATCGGAATGAGCAGTTCTTC. It is translated as CASRSDRGNRNEQFF.

The chain is built from TRBV5-1 and TRBJ1-1, with D uncertain. The CDR3 length is 13 residues. The V gene lost 0 bases and the J gene lost 5 bases, with 8 bases spanning the gap. CDR1 is SGHRS, CDR2 YFSETQ, per germline. The CDR3 spells CASSLGTGTEAFF. CDR3 coding DNA: TGCGCCAGCAGCTTGGGCACGGGAACTGAAGCTTTCTTT.